This TCR beta chain was sequenced during a study of blood T cells in healthy people across ages. With a J-beta primer mix and a sample-barcoded 5' primer, a second PCR ran about 7 to 12 cycles. With 12 random nucleotides, a template-switch adaptor tagged each individual cDNA molecule. TCRdb reprocessed the 5' RACE reads with MiXCR, giving one entry per CDR3 protein. The top ten clones hold roughly 34% of a sample with approximately 690,000 distinct CDR3 sequences, 58% of them seen once. Researchers collected approximately 9.5 milliliters of peripheral blood from every single donor. This CDR3 has 17 residues. Per the germline V gene, CDR1 is MGHRA and CDR2 is YSYEKL. Trimming at V came to 1 base and at J to 2 bases, leaving 5 bases not matched to a gene.

The sequence came from a man between 60 and 75 years old in good health. The specimen was blood. The rearrangement uses TRBV4-1 and TRBJ2-4; 10 nucleotides match TRBD2. The CDR3 DNA sequence: TGCGCCAGCAGCCAAGGGGGTAGCGGGGGGACCAAAAACATTCAGTACTTC. This gives the protein CASSQGGSGGTKNIQYF.